This entry is about one T cell receptor (beta chain). Its antigen is currently not known. A junction boundary mismatches the germline segment, possibly from a read error. The record originates from a study of regulatory T cells after allogeneic stem cell transplantation (dated by TCRdb to 2017 to 2018). At the level of the whole study: Each patient's group depended on whether acute graft-versus-host disease developed within 100 days after stem cell transplantation. Fluorescence-activated cell sorting was used to isolate CD4+CD25+CD127- regulatory T cells from patient PBMCs. Conventional CD4+ T cells defined as CD4+CD25+/-CD127+ were also sorted and TCR-sequenced for comparison in the study. Between patients who did and did not develop acute graft-versus-host disease, the study compared the regulatory T-cell TCR repertoire following allogeneic stem cell transplantation. The full study reports these points: Patients without graft-versus-host disease showed a less diverse, more focused regulatory T-cell TCR repertoire than patients with the disease. A significantly larger repertoire share was occupied by the top 10 regulatory T-cell clones in non-GvHD patients, which suggested expansion of presumably allo-specific protective clones. No regulatory T-cell clones were shared by all patients, and sorted cell numbers did not correlate significantly with the inverse Simpson index. Because the patient sample size was small, the findings needed to be validated in a larger cohort. Diversity of the conventional CD4+ T-cell repertoire was not significantly different between patients with graft-versus-host disease and patients without graft-versus-host disease.

Instrument used: Illumina MiSeq. Reverse transcription of RNA was performed with the SMARTer RACE cDNA Amplification kit, after which the TCR beta CDR3 region was amplified. The RNeasy Mini Kit was used to extract RNA from the sorted cells. Illumina paired-end sequencing was applied to the TCR beta amplicons. The study's processing was this. TCR repertoire analysis used MiXCR, VDJtools and the tcR R package. The inverse Simpson index served to quantify diversity, and clones were sorted into rare, small, medium or expanded bins based on their proportion of the repertoire. Using fastp trimming at Q25 and MiXCR clonotype assembly, TCRdb reanalyzed the public sequencing data and kept in-frame beta chains. Rows with one shared CDR3 protein collapse into an entry with the most common genes and DNA. TCRdb assigned the V and J calls; the authors' analysis was not used. For this sample the table gives fewer than 6,000 distinct CDR3 sequences, of which more than 95% were detected only once. The ten largest clones add up to around 42% of the sample.

From the cysteine through the phenylalanine, the CDR3 covers 18 amino acids. Only CDR3 DNA is held: 54 bases, read in frame from base 1. CDR1 and CDR2 were assigned from the germline V gene (reference sequence) as DFQATT and SNEGSKA. What the time point label conveys for this sample: 30 days after allogeneic hematopoietic stem cell transplantation. At 30 days after allogeneic hematopoietic stem cell transplantation, peripheral blood mononuclear cells were collected from the patients. This receptor was taken from a human patient who had an allogeneic stem cell transplant, so the T cells may come from the graft donor. Source: sorted CD4+ T cells from blood (whether regulatory or conventional is not recorded), taken 30 days after allogeneic stem cell transplant. Rearrangement joined TRBV20-1 to TRBJ2-2; a stretch of 8 junction bases matches TRBD1. The CDR3 region: CSARGGRDRTGGTGALYF. The sequenced DNA: TGCAGTGCTAGAGGGGGCCGGGACAGGACAGGCGGCACCGGGGCGCTGTATTTT.